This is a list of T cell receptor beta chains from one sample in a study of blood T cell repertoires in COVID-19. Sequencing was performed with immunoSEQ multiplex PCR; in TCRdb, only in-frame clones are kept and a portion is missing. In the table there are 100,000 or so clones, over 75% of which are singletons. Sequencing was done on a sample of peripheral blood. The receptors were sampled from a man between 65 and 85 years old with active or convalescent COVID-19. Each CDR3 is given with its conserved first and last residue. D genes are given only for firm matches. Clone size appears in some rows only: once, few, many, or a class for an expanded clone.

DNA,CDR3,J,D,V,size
TGTGCCAGCAGTGAGGACGGGTTGGGAGATGGCTACACCTTC,CASSEDGLGDGYTF,TRBJ1-2,.,TRBV6-1,.
TGTGCCAGCAGTTACTCGAAGGGGGATCACTATGGCTACACCTTC,CASSYSKGDHYGYTF,TRBJ1-2,.,TRBV6-6,.
TGTGCCAGCAGCTTGAGCGGGAGGATTTACAATGAGCAGTTCTTC,CASSLSGRIYNEQFF,TRBJ2-1,TRBD2,TRBV5-8,.
TGTGCCAGCAGTGAAGAGGGAGGGAATGGCTACACCTTC,CASSEEGGNGYTF,TRBJ1-2,.,TRBV2,.
TGTGCCAGCAGCGTATCGGTAGCGGGGGCCGGGGAGGAGACCCAGTACTTC,CASSVSVAGAGEETQYF,TRBJ2-5,TRBD2,TRBV9,once
TGTGCCATCAGTTCCGGGGGGGGTGAGCAGTTCTTC,CAISSGGGEQFF,TRBJ2-1,TRBD2,TRBV10-3,.
TGTGCCAGCAGCCGGGTCTCTGGGGCCAACGTCCTGACTTTC,CASSRVSGANVLTF,TRBJ2-6,.,TRBV13,few
TGTGCCAGCTCAAAGCCCGAGGGCTCCTACGAGCAGTACTTC,CASSKPEGSYEQYF,TRBJ2-7,.,TRBV18,few
TGCGCCAGCAGCTCGGGACAGAAAGAGACCCAGTACTTC,CASSSGQKETQYF,TRBJ2-5,TRBD1,TRBV5-1,.
TGTGCCAGCAGCTCAGACAGGGGACGCTATGGCTACACCTTC,CASSSDRGRYGYTF,TRBJ1-2,TRBD1,TRBV5-8,.
TGTGCCAGCAGCTTGTGGGGGGAAGAGACCCAGTACTTC,CASSLWGEETQYF,TRBJ2-5,.,TRBV5-8,.
TGTGCCAGCAGGGGGACTAGCTCGGAGACCCAGTACTTC,CASRGTSSETQYF,TRBJ2-5,TRBD2,TRBV5-8,.